One sample yielded the 32 T cell receptor beta chains listed below, sequenced in a study of cytomegalovirus exposure and HLA in healthy donors. PCR used 60 Vbeta primers and 13 Jbeta primers. The data were produced by immunoSEQ multiplex PCR, yet TCRdb's version contains in-frame clones alone and is incomplete. The sample includes 120,000 to 150,000 clones, 60% to 85% of them seen just once. The sample taken for sequencing was PBMCs. The receptors originated from a man aged 35-49 years in good health and CMV-seropositive.

The chain carries TRBV5-1 and TRBJ1-3; a possible D gene is TRBD1 (5 bases). The CDR3 is made up of 17 amino acids. V was trimmed by 1 base and J by 3 bases, leaving 17 bases between them. Per the germline V gene, CDR1 is SGHRS and CDR2 is YFSETQ. CDR3: CASSLYVQGTNGNTIYF. The CDR3, as DNA: TGCGCCAGCAGCTTGTATGTGCAGGGAACGAATGGAAACACCATATATTTT.

In the case of this clone: Relative to the germline gene, one junction end is altered; a read error may explain this. The CDR3 spells CSSRDLQGVGTEAFF. In nucleotides, the CDR3 is TGTTCCAGCAGAGATTTACAGGGGGTGGGAACTGAAGCTTTCTTT. The chain uses TRBV7-9 and TRBJ1-1; 8 positions agree with TRBD1. Germline V gene sequence: CDR1 SEHNR, CDR2 FQNEAQ (reference sequence). The CDR3 consists of 15 residues.

The V call is TRBV19, the J call TRBJ1-2, with D perhaps TRBD1 (5 bases). CDR1 is LNHDA and CDR2 is SQIVND in the germline V gene (reference sequence). This CDR3 has 13 amino acids. With 5 bases removed from V and 8 bases from J, the gap between germline ends came to 15 bases. This CDR3 reads CASSGAARAGYTF. The CDR3, as DNA: TGTGCCAGTAGTGGCGCGGCCAGGGCGGGCTACACCTTC.

This chain connects TRBV6-1 to TRBJ2-5; 7 bases align to TRBD2. CDR1 and CDR2 from the germline V gene are MNHNS and SASEGT. The CDR3 is 14 amino acids. J gave up 3 bases and V 0 bases, and 1 base lay outside the gene matches. For the CDR3, the DNA is TGTGCCAGCAGTGAAGCGGGAGGGAAAGAGACCCAGTACTTC. This translates into CASSEAGGKETQYF.

As for this clone: At one end, the junction sequence differs from germline, possibly due to a read error. The rearrangement links TRBV7-9 to TRBJ1-4, with D perhaps matching TRBD1 (5 bases). Germline CDR1 is SEHNR and CDR2 is FQNEAQ (reference sequence). This CDR3 has 16 residues. CDR3 nucleotide sequence: TGTTCCAGCAGCTTCGGGGAGGGCCAGGGTGAGGAAAAACTGTTTTTT. Its protein is CSSSFGEGQGEEKLFF.

The chain recombines TRBV6-1 with TRBJ1-2; 7 nucleotides line up with TRBD1. The CDR3 is 13 residues long. V shed 7 bases and J 8 bases; nucleotides not matched to a gene: 10. Germline V gives CDR1 MNHNS, CDR2 SASEGT. CDR3 sequence (DNA): TGTGCCAGCACCCCGACAGGGTACGAGGGCTACACCTTC. Amino acids: CASTPTGYEGYTF.

CDR3 loop: CASTPRGGGSTDTQYF. CDR3 DNA: TGTGCCAGTACCCCCCGGGGGGGAGGGAGCACAGATACGCAGTATTTT. The genes are TRBV19 and TRBJ2-3; 8 bases map to TRBD2. CDR1 is LNHDA and CDR2 is SQIVND in the germline V gene (reference sequence). This CDR3 is built from 16 residues. V dropped 7 bases and J dropped 0; count of bases not matched to a gene: 9.

V gene TRBV28 combines with J gene TRBJ2-7; the match to TRBD1 covers 7 bases. The J segment lost 6 bases and the V segment lost 5 bases, leaving 4 bases of the junction unmatched. From germline, CDR1 is MDHEN and CDR2 SYDVKM. This CDR3 has 12 amino acids. Here the CDR3 DNA reads TGTGCCAGCAGTGCACAGGGGTTCGAGCAGTACTTC. Amino acids: CASSAQGFEQYF. Complete variable domain (other parts from reference TRBV28 and TRBJ2-7): DVKVTQSSRYLVKRTGEKVFLECVQDMDHENMFWYRQDPGLGLRLIYFSYDVKMKEKGDIPEGYSVSREKKERFSLILESASTNQTSMYLCASSAQGFEQYFGPGTRLTVT.

This chain joins TRBV7-2 and TRBJ2-5; D is undetermined. Germline V gene lookup returns CDR1 SGHTA and CDR2 FQGNSA. This CDR3 has 13 residues. V was pared by 4 bases and J by 2 bases, with 8 bases between. CDR3 amino acids: CASSSPPQETQYF. Written as DNA, the CDR3 is TGTGCCAGCAGCTCCCCCCCGCAAGAGACCCAGTACTTC. The full variable domain, completed using reference TRBV7-2 and TRBJ2-5, is GAGVSQSPSNKVTEKGKDVELRCDPISGHTALYWYRQSLGQGLEFLIYFQGNSAPDKSGLPSDRFSAERTGGSVSTLTIQRTQQEDSAVYLCASSSPPQETQYFGPGTRLLVL.

The rearrangement joins TRBV9 to TRBJ2-5, with TRBD2 matching 12 bases. CDR1 and CDR2 from the germline V gene are SGDLS and YYNGEE. This CDR3 is 18 amino acids long. The junction had 6 bases not matched to a gene; V was cut back by 0 bases and J by 0 bases. In DNA, the CDR3 is TGTGCCAGCAGCGTAGGCTTAGGACTAGCGGGGAACCAAGAGACCCAGTACTTC. Protein product: CASSVGLGLAGNQETQYF.

In this sample, this clone turned up a few times. This chain uses TRBV28 with TRBJ1-2; D not certain. In germline, CDR1 is MDHEN, CDR2 SYDVKM. The CDR3 spans 13 residues. V was cut by 3 bases and J by 5 bases, with 10 bases left in between. The CDR3 nucleotides are TGTGCCAGCAGTTTGGGAGGTGAATATGGCTACACCTTC. Amino acids: CASSLGGEYGYTF.

This rearrangement joins TRBV19 to TRBJ1-1; 8 bases agree with TRBD1. The V segment lost 5 bases and the J segment 5 bases; nucleotides outside the gene matches: 7. CDR1 LNHDA and CDR2 SQIVND come from the germline V gene (reference sequence). The CDR3 covers 14 residues. CDR3 in DNA: TGTGCCAGTAGTGCCCAACAGGGGGGGACTGAAGCTTTCTTT. It translates to CASSAQQGGTEAFF.

The chain couples TRBV4-1 to TRBJ2-7; 11 bases agree with TRBD2. The CDR3 runs 15 residues. The germline CDR1 and CDR2 sequences are MGHRA and YSYEKL. With 4 bases clipped from V and 2 bases from J, the junction kept 4 bases outside the gene matches. The CDR3 sequence is CASSLSGRAPYEQYF. Here the CDR3 DNA reads TGCGCCAGCAGCCTTAGCGGGAGGGCCCCCTACGAGCAGTACTTC.

In the case of this clone: Sequence at one end of the junction differs from germline and may be a read error. The chain employs TRBV7-9 and TRBJ2-1; D perhaps matches TRBD2 (6 bases). The germline gives CDR1 SEHNR, CDR2 FQNEAQ (reference sequence). The CDR3 is 14 amino acids. CDR3 loop: CSSTLAGGGNEQFF. The CDR3 DNA reads as TGTTCCAGCACGCTCGCCGGGGGAGGCAATGAGCAGTTCTTC.

The chain combines TRBV7-3 with TRBJ2-1; D possibly corresponds to TRBD2 (5 bases). This CDR3 contains 16 residues. Germline values: CDR1 SGHTA, CDR2 FQGTGA. V was clipped by 2 bases and J by 8 bases, with 19 bases between them. DNA for the CDR3: TGTGCCAGCAGCTTATCGGTACACTCCTTGCGGGATGAGCAGTTCTTC. Its translation is CASSLSVHSLRDEQFF.

This sequence joins TRBV7-2 and TRBJ2-5; TRBD2 matches at 14 bases. V trimming: 3 bases; J trimming: 5 bases; junction bases outside the gene matches: 5. The CDR3 is 16 residues long. CDR1 and CDR2 (germline): SGHTA, FQGNSA. The CDR3 loop is CASSFRTSGRTETQYF. The CDR3, as DNA: TGTGCCAGCAGCTTCAGGACTAGCGGGAGGACGGAGACCCAGTACTTC.

V and J are TRBV10-3 and TRBJ2-7; maybe TRBD1 (5 bases). The germline gives CDR1 ENHRY, CDR2 SYGVKD. Trimming removed 5 bases at V and 5 bases at J, with 16 bases between. This CDR3 has 14 residues. The CDR3 bases are TGTGCCATCAGTCTGACAGCATCTGGCGACGAGCAGTACTTC. Translating it yields CAISLTASGDEQYF.

J is TRBJ2-5 and V is TRBV30, with 7 bases aligning to TRBD2. J gave up 5 bases and V 5 bases, and 2 bases lay outside the gene matches. Germline CDR1 is GTSNPN and CDR2 is SVGIG (reference sequence). This CDR3 spans 11 amino acids. The CDR3 reads CAWGGGETQYF. CDR3 coding DNA: TGTGCCTGGGGGGGAGGGGAGACCCAGTACTTC.

Here the CDR3 DNA reads TGTGCCTGGAGTGAAGCACACAGGGTACTTAACTATGGCTACACCTTC. Amino acids: CAWSEAHRVLNYGYTF. The J gene is TRBJ1-2, the V gene TRBV30, with TRBD1 as a possible D gene (6 bases). V lost 1 base, J lost 1 base, and 16 bases lay in between. CDR3 length equals 16 residues. Germline CDR1 GTSNPN, CDR2 SVGIG (reference sequence).

This clone appeared a few times. The chain carries TRBV13 and TRBJ1-2, with a tentative D call TRBD1 (6 bases). V was clipped by 5 bases and J by 6 bases, with 16 bases between them. CDR3 length: 14 amino acids. Germline CDR1 reads PRHDT; CDR2 reads FYEKMQ (reference sequence). The CDR3 here is CASSNQGPLDGYTF. In DNA form, the CDR3 reads TGTGCCAGCAGCAATCAGGGGCCTCTTGATGGCTACACCTTC.

The genes are TRBV28 and TRBJ2-7; TRBD2 aligns across 7 bases. Germline V gene data show CDR1 as MDHEN and CDR2 as SYDVKM. There are 14 residues in the CDR3. The J segment lost 5 bases and the V segment lost 2 bases, leaving 6 bases of the junction unmatched. The CDR3 nucleotides read TGTGCCAGCAGTTTAGGCGGGAGCCGGCACGAGCAGTACTTC. Translated, it gives CASSLGGSRHEQYF.

The V call is TRBV7-8, the J call TRBJ1-2; possibly TRBD1 for D (6 bases). CDR1 is SGHVS, CDR2 FQNEAQ, per germline. V was shortened by 3 bases and J by 4 bases, with 15 bases between the two germline ends. The CDR3 has 15 residues. CDR3 residues: CASSFRGQGSYGYTF. The CDR3 DNA follows: TGTGCCAGCAGCTTCCGGGGCCAGGGGAGCTATGGCTACACCTTC.

The chain couples TRBV28 to TRBJ2-1; 11 nucleotides match TRBD2. Germline-derived CDR1 and CDR2 are MDHEN and SYDVKM. Trimming at V came to 4 bases and at J to 7 bases, leaving 9 bases not matched to a gene. The CDR3 length is 16 residues. The DNA for the CDR3 is TGTGCCAGCAGTTCCATAGGACTAGCGGGCCGAAATGAGCAGTTCTTC. It encodes CASSSIGLAGRNEQFF.

The genes are TRBV6-1 and TRBJ2-7, with D uncertain. The V end lost 1 base, the J end lost 5 bases, and 9 bases lay between the germline ends. CDR1 and CDR2 from the germline V gene are MNHNS and SASEGT. The CDR3 runs 13 residues. The CDR3 here is CASSEGQIHEQYF. The DNA of the CDR3 is TGTGCCAGCAGTGAAGGACAAATCCACGAGCAGTACTTC.

The rearrangement uses TRBV29-1 and TRBJ1-2; 7 bases align to TRBD1. Germline assignment: CDR1 SQVTM and CDR2 ANQGSEA. The CDR3 runs 13 residues. With V trimmed by 5 bases and J by 6 bases, 9 bases remained unmatched. CDR3: CSVFVRGLNGYTF. CDR3 coding DNA: TGCAGCGTTTTTGTAAGGGGGCTTAATGGCTACACCTTC.

Here the CDR3 reads CASSIRQGPTYEQYF. The CDR3 DNA sequence: TGTGCCAGTAGTATCCGGCAGGGTCCAACCTACGAGCAGTACTTC. This chain connects TRBV19 to TRBJ2-7; a weak D match, TRBD1 (5 bases). V lost 3 bases and J 2 bases, leaving 14 bases between the germline ends. The CDR3 has 15 amino acids. CDR1 is LNHDA, CDR2 SQIVND, per germline (reference sequence).

The V and J genes are TRBV4-3 and TRBJ1-1; perhaps TRBD1 as D (5 bases). The germline gives CDR1 LGHNA, CDR2 YSLEER. The CDR3 totals 11 residues. Deletions cut 3 bases from V and 12 bases from J, with 11 bases between. The CDR3 loop reads CASSQGTKTFF. In nucleotides, the CDR3 is TGCGCCAGCAGCCAGGGGACTAAAACTTTCTTT.

The chain carries TRBV7-8 and TRBJ2-7; 10 nucleotides line up with TRBD2. The V gene end was trimmed by 8 bases and the J gene end by 3 bases; junction bases not matched to a gene: 10. In germline, CDR1 is SGHVS, CDR2 FQNEAQ. The CDR3 extends over 15 amino acids. In nucleotides, the CDR3 is TGTGCCAGCCGCTCCTCCGGGACTAGCGTCTACGAGCAGTACTTC. This codes for CASRSSGTSVYEQYF.

This chain links TRBV2 with TRBJ1-1, with TRBD1 as a possible D gene (6 bases). V was cut by 9 bases and J by 8 bases, with 19 bases left in between. CDR1 is SNHLY and CDR2 is FYNNEI in the germline V gene. This CDR3 region has 13 residues. The CDR3 coding sequence is TGTGCCAGTGTTGGTCTCCTTGGGACAGAAGCTTTCTTT. Protein product: CASVGLLGTEAFF.

CDR3 amino acids: CASSLNRGGGYTF. For the CDR3, the DNA is TGTGCCAGCAGCTTGAACAGGGGAGGTGGCTACACCTTC. This chain uses TRBV5-8 with TRBJ1-2; 7 bases are shared with TRBD1. This CDR3 is built from 13 residues. V lost 1 base to trimming and J lost 7 bases; unmatched junction nucleotides: 4. The germline V gene has CDR1 SGHTS and CDR2 YDEGEE.

This sequence joins TRBV30 and TRBJ2-7; D is ambiguous. Germline V gene data show CDR1 as GTSNPN and CDR2 as SVGIG (reference sequence). V dropped 5 bases and J dropped 6 bases, with 11 bases sitting between them. This CDR3 comprises 11 residues. This CDR3 is CAWQATGEQYF. The CDR3 DNA reads as TGTGCCTGGCAAGCGACCGGCGAGCAGTACTTC.

The chain joins TRBV7-9 to TRBJ1-3; no clear D gene. Between the trimmed V and J ends, which lost 0 bases and 4 bases, there was a span of 10 bases. CDR1 is SEHNR and CDR2 is FQNEAQ in the germline V gene (reference sequence). This CDR3 spans 15 amino acids. CDR3 in amino acids: CASSLAAGWGNTIYF. CDR3 coding DNA: TGTGCCAGCAGCTTAGCCGCCGGGTGGGGAAACACCATATATTTT.